This TCR beta chain is drawn from a study of blood T cell repertoires in COVID-19. Germline values: CDR1 SGHTA, CDR2 FQGNSA. The CDR3 consists of 16 residues. After removal of 4 bases from V and 4 bases from J, the junction contained 8 bases not matched to a gene. As originally analysed: Reference gene primers were amplified, and this amplification served to estimate nucleated cell counts. Data came from immunoSEQ multiplex PCR; TCRdb stores just in-frame clones and leaves some out. V, J and clone size reflect that table, while D and trimming were determined from the DNA. The profile shows approximately 150,000 clones, 80% of them singletons.

What was sequenced was peripheral blood. The chain combines TRBV7-2 with TRBJ2-2; 8 nucleotides line up with TRBD2. The sequence was collected from a woman aged 50 to 60 with acute or convalescent COVID-19. The CDR3 nucleotides are TGTGCCAGCAGCTCACGAGCGGGGGACCCCACCGGGGAGCTGTTTTTT. It is translated as CASSSRAGDPTGELFF.